Sequencing of this T cell receptor (beta chain) was carried out in a study of cytomegalovirus exposure and HLA in healthy donors. Whole-study results and caveats: In a later analysis, specific HLA alleles were associated with about 18,000 TCR beta sequences at a 0.05 false discovery rate.

As to this clone: The antigen is unknown.

The CDR3 is 15 amino acids. With 4 bases clipped from V and 4 bases from J, the junction kept 10 bases outside the gene matches. CDR1 and CDR2 from the germline V gene are SGHRS and YFSETQ. Primers included in the PCR were 60 Vbeta and 13 Jbeta primers. Libraries were prepared by immunoSEQ multiplex PCR; TCRdb keeps only in-frame clonotypes and omits some of them. The sample's table shows about 140,000 clones. The sequence came from a male donor in good health and CMV-seronegative. Sequencing was carried out using PBMCs. The V call is TRBV5-1, the J call TRBJ2-5, with TRBD1 matching over 7 bases. CDR3 bases: TGCGCCAGCAGCACCCAGGGGGTTGGGATAGAGACCCAGTACTTC. Protein product: CASSTQGVGIETQYF.